The present T cell receptor (beta chain) was sequenced within a study of response to subunit inactivated influenza vaccine. TCRdb re-called the RT-PCR reads through MiXCR, storing one row per CDR3 protein. This table holds about half a million distinct CDR3 sequences, 6% to 9% found once. This clonotype was counted many times. As yet, its antigen is unknown. Trimming removed 4 bases from V and 4 bases from J, with 16 bases in between. The germline V gene has CDR1 DFQATT and CDR2 SNEGSKA (reference sequence). The CDR3 loop spans 15 amino acids. Study conclusions and caveats: Each seasonal influenza vaccination recruits few new T cells, the authors suggested.

This specimen was PBMCs from blood, taken less than 30 months after vaccination. V is TRBV20-1 and J is TRBJ2-2; no clear D gene. The receptor comes from a man aged 45 to 70 who received an inactivated influenza vaccine. CDR3 sequence reads: CSATHNLVGTGELFF. The CDR3 DNA reads TGCAGTGCTACCCACAATCTCGTCGGCACCGGGGAGCTGTTTTTT.